Presented here are 22 T cell receptor beta chains from one specimen sequenced in a study of metastatic and nonmetastatic thyroid tumors. No treatment had been given to any patient before thyroid surgery. TCRdb re-called clones from the PCR reads using MiXCR. This table has 15,000 to 25,000 clones, 37% appearing once. The sequencing input was tumor tissue. Receptors were obtained from a female donor with papillary thyroid cancer or a benign thyroid nodule (not recorded which). Some clones in this sample may be carry-over from other donors' samples.

This clone was seen more than once but under ten times. V and J are TRBV28 and TRBJ1-2; D may be TRBD1 (5 bases). The CDR3 runs to 14 residues. Trimming took 7 bases from V and 3 from J, leaving 15 bases between them. Germline CDR1 is MDHEN and CDR2 is SYDVKM. CDR3 nucleotide sequence: TGTGCCAGCACCCCGCCTGGGGGGGACTATGGCTACACCTTC. Amino acids: CASTPPGGDYGYTF.

V usage is TRBV5-1 and J usage is TRBJ2-7; 7 bases fit TRBD2. CDR1 is SGHRS, CDR2 YFSETQ, per germline. V shed 4 bases, J shed 1 base, and the junction held 11 bases outside the gene matches. This CDR3 has 16 amino acids. The CDR3 loop is CASSPEQLARSYEQYF. The CDR3 nucleotides read TGCGCCAGCAGCCCCGAACAACTAGCGAGGTCCTACGAGCAGTACTTC.

This clone has just a few counts. The chain has TRBV6-1 and TRBJ2-2; the D gene is possibly TRBD1 (6 bases). Trimming took 7 bases from V and 5 from J, leaving 11 bases between them. The CDR3 is 13 amino acids. CDR1 is MNHNS and CDR2 is SASEGT in the germline V gene. The CDR3 nucleotides are TGTGCCAGCACCCACAGGGTAACCGGGGAGCTGTTTTTT. Translated: CASTHRVTGELFF.

This clone has a handful of counts. This chain connects TRBV28 to TRBJ1-2; no clear D gene. Trimming shortened V by 7 bases and J by 1 base, and 13 bases separated the two germline ends. Germline loops: CDR1 MDHEN, CDR2 SYDVKM. The CDR3 runs to 14 residues. DNA of the CDR3: TGTGCCAGCACCCCCGATTGGGATAACTATGGCTACACCTTC. Translated: CASTPDWDNYGYTF.

This clone was counted only a few times. The chain combines TRBV12-3 or TRBV12-4 with TRBJ1-2; 9 positions agree with TRBD1. The V and J ends lost 5 bases and 6 bases, in that order; junction bases with no gene match: 4. The CDR3 is 13 amino acids. CDR3 region: CASSAYRGHGYTF. DNA of the CDR3: TGTGCCAGCAGTGCCTACAGGGGGCATGGCTACACCTTC.

V usage is TRBV7-3 and J usage is TRBJ1-5; no reliable D call. V was trimmed by 5 bases and J by 2 bases, leaving 19 bases between them. This CDR3 has 17 residues. Germline V lookup: CDR1 SGHTA, CDR2 FQGTGA. The CDR3 here is CASSQRHVEKGNQPQHF. The DNA for the CDR3 is TGTGCCAGCAGCCAACGGCATGTAGAGAAGGGCAATCAGCCCCAGCATTTT. The variable domain in full, with the rest retrieved from reference TRBV7-3 and TRBJ1-5, is GAGVSQTPSNKVTEKGKYVELRCDPISGHTALYWYRQSLGQGPEFLIYFQGTGAADDSGLPNDRFFAVRPEGSVSTLKIQRTERGDSAVYLCASSQRHVEKGNQPQHFGDGTRLSIL.

The CDR3 nucleotides are TGCAGTGCTTACAGGGACACTGAAGCTTTCTTT. Translating gives CSAYRDTEAFF. The rearrangement links TRBV20-1 to TRBJ1-1; D is perhaps TRBD1 (6 bases). There are 11 residues in the CDR3. The V end was cut by 5 bases, the J end by 3 bases, with 7 bases between. CDR1 and CDR2 (germline): DFQATT, SNEGSKA (reference sequence).

In this sample, this clone turned up a few times. The chain couples TRBV6-5 to TRBJ2-2, with a tentative D call TRBD1 (6 bases). V lost 5 bases and J 6 bases, leaving 25 bases between the germline ends. There are 18 residues in the CDR3. Germline V lookup: CDR1 MNHEY, CDR2 SVGAGI. As DNA, the CDR3 is TGTGCCAGCAGTAGGGGGTTCATAGTGGGCCAGGGTGCCGGGGAGCTGTTTTTT. As protein: CASSRGFIVGQGAGELFF.

The J gene is TRBJ2-7, the V gene TRBV30, with TRBD1 matching over 7 bases. This CDR3 has 13 residues. The V and J ends lost 0 bases and 5 bases, in that order; junction bases with no gene match: 4. Germline V gene sequence: CDR1 GTSNPN, CDR2 SVGIG (reference sequence). As DNA, the CDR3 is TGTGCCTGGAGTGTAGGGCAGGGGGACGAGCAGTACTTC. It is translated as CAWSVGQGDEQYF. Supplemented by reference TRBV30 and TRBJ2-7, the full variable domain reads SQTIHQWPATLVQPVGSPLSLECTVEGTSNPNLYWYRQAAGRGLQLLFYSVGIGQISSEVPQNLSASRPQDRQFILSSKKLLLSDSGFYLCAWSVGQGDEQYFGPGTRLTVT.

The table lists this clone with a few counts. The CDR3 DNA sequence: TGTGCCAGTAGGTTAAGCGAGATTTCCTACAATGAGCAGTTCTTC. Residues: CASRLSEISYNEQFF. The chain recombines TRBV19 with TRBJ2-1; D is unclear. The CDR3 covers 15 residues. Germline CDR1 is LNHDA and CDR2 is SQIVND (reference sequence). The V gene lost 6 bases and the J gene lost 1 base, with 13 bases spanning the gap.

The chain recombines TRBV7-9 with TRBJ2-7; TRBD2 matches at 7 bases. The J segment lost 3 bases and the V segment lost 3 bases, leaving 5 bases of the junction unmatched. The CDR3 covers 14 residues. Germline loops: CDR1 SEHNR, CDR2 FQNEAQ (reference sequence). CDR3 DNA: TGTGCCAGCAGCTTGGCGGGAGCCATCTACGAGCAGTACTTC. Encoded protein: CASSLAGAIYEQYF.

This clone was picked up a small number of times. The V gene is TRBV6-2 or TRBV6-3, the J gene TRBJ2-7; tentative D call: TRBD2 (5 bases). Germline V gene lookup returns CDR1 MNHEY and CDR2 SVGEGT. The ends were cut back, 0 bases at V and 3 bases at J, with 12 bases in the middle. The CDR3 sequence is 15 residues long. The CDR3 DNA reads TGTGCCAGCAGTTACTCGAGGGCCTACCACTACGAGCAGTACTTC. Translating it yields CASSYSRAYHYEQYF.

Points on this clone: A much larger clone lies one base from this, so it may be a read error. This chain uses TRBV10-2 with TRBJ1-6; 9 bases map to TRBD1. This CDR3 is 15 amino acids long. The trim removed 2 bases at V and 10 bases at J, leaving 6 bases unmatched. Germline CDR1 and CDR2: WSHSY and SAAADI. This CDR3 reads CASSEGTGYRSPLHF. As DNA, the CDR3 is TGCGCCAGCAGTGAGGGGACAGGGTATAGGTCACCCCTCCACTTT.

This clone was counted a few times. The chain links TRBV20-1 to TRBJ1-1, with D unresolved. V was pared by 0 bases and J by 1 base, with 12 bases between. From germline, CDR1 is DFQATT and CDR2 SNEGSKA (reference sequence). The CDR3 sequence is 15 residues long. The CDR3 here is CSARDPADRNTEAFF. DNA for the CDR3: TGCAGTGCTAGAGATCCGGCAGATAGGAACACTGAAGCTTTCTTT.

Only a few counts were recorded for this clone. The chain is built from TRBV12-3 or TRBV12-4 and TRBJ2-5; D might be TRBD2 (6 bases). This CDR3 comprises 16 residues. V lost 1 base, J lost 5 bases, and 17 bases lay in between. CDR3 coding DNA: TGTGCCAGCAGTTTAGTAGTCGGCCCTGCGGGGGAGACCCAGTACTTC. It translates to CASSLVVGPAGETQYF.

This clone was observed once. The J gene is TRBJ2-6, the V gene TRBV5-1; D remains ambiguous. V was trimmed by 2 bases and J by 0 bases, leaving 3 bases between them. CDR1 SGHRS and CDR2 YFSETQ come from the germline V gene. The CDR3 is made up of 14 amino acids. The CDR3: CASSFTSGANVLTF. Here the CDR3 DNA reads TGCGCCAGCAGCTTCACCTCTGGGGCCAACGTCCTGACTTTC.

The chain has TRBV7-8 and TRBJ2-7; D not certain. V was trimmed by 5 bases and J by 3 bases, leaving 8 bases between them. The CDR3 totals 12 residues. CDR1 is SGHVS and CDR2 is FQNEAQ in the germline V gene. DNA for the CDR3: TGTGCCAGCAGCATTATATTCTACGAGCAGTACTTC. Translated, it gives CASSIIFYEQYF.

V gene TRBV29-1 combines with J gene TRBJ1-2; D remains ambiguous. From germline, CDR1 is SQVTM and CDR2 ANQGSEA. The V and J ends lost 3 bases and 0 bases respectively, with 8 bases between them. This CDR3 has 13 residues. This CDR3 reads CSVDQAANYGYTF. The CDR3 coding sequence is TGCAGCGTTGATCAGGCGGCTAACTATGGCTACACCTTC.

This clone was detected a few times. The genes are TRBV7-2 and TRBJ2-3; the D gene is possibly TRBD2 (6 bases). V lost 1 base and J lost 5, with 13 bases in between. The V gene's germline CDR1 is SGHTA and CDR2 FQGNSA. The CDR3 extends over 15 amino acids. This chain's CDR3 is CASSLGPRGKDTQYF. CDR3 sequence (DNA): TGTGCCAGCAGCTTAGGGCCCCGGGGGAAAGATACGCAGTATTTT.

This clone appeared a few times. The chain joins TRBV12-3 or TRBV12-4 to TRBJ2-1, with D possibly TRBD1 on 6 matching bases. The CDR3 covers 13 residues. Trimming removed 3 bases at V and 7 bases at J, with 10 bases between. The CDR3: CASSLGARNEQFF. The CDR3, as DNA: TGTGCCAGCAGTTTGGGGGCGAGGAATGAGCAGTTCTTC.

This chain links TRBV11-2 with TRBJ2-2; D call uncertain. V dropped 2 bases and J dropped 0 bases, with 7 bases sitting between them. Germline V lookup: CDR1 SGHAT, CDR2 FQNNGV. The CDR3 is 15 amino acids. CDR3 residues: CASSLLWANTGELFF. The CDR3 region has the DNA TGTGCCAGCAGCTTACTGTGGGCGAACACCGGGGAGCTGTTTTTT.

V usage is TRBV11-2 and J usage is TRBJ2-1; 11 bases fit TRBD2. V was clipped by 6 bases and J by 2 bases; unmatched bases: 0. From germline, CDR1 is SGHAT and CDR2 FQNNGV. This CDR3 region has 14 residues. The CDR3 coding sequence is TGTGCCAGCAGTAGCGGGGGGGCCTACAATGAGCAGTTCTTC. Translated: CASSSGGAYNEQFF.